The sequence of this T cell receptor (beta chain) was determined in a study of blood T cells in healthy people across ages. This clonotype was counted a few times. Its antigen is undetermined. Combining a sample-barcoded 5' primer with a J-beta primer mix, a second PCR ran for roughly 7 to 11 cycles. The template-switch adaptor was a 5' adaptor with 12 random nucleotides. It tagged each cDNA molecule. TCRdb re-called the 5' RACE reads through MiXCR, storing one row per CDR3 protein. This repertoire shows around 820,000 distinct CDR3 sequences, 25% found once; its top ten account for more than 3%. Whole-study findings and limits: Greater diversity and more naive CD4+ cells were seen in long-lived donors than in aged donors.

The V end lost 4 bases, the J end lost 0 bases, and 13 bases lay between the germline ends. The germline gives CDR1 SGHTA, CDR2 FQGNSA. The CDR3 totals 16 residues. In addition, the sample was reused for a study of T cells of mothers and their children.

The sequence derives from a boy aged 5-17 years in good health. The sequencing input was blood. The rearrangement uses TRBV7-2 and TRBJ1-3; no definite D call. The CDR3 DNA is TGTGCCAGCAGCTGGCGAGAGGGAACCTCTGGAAACACCATATATTTT. This gives the protein CASSWREGTSGNTIYF.